Listed below are T cell receptor beta chains from one sample, sequenced in a study of spatial heterogeneity in lung cancer. TCRdb passed the 5' RACE reads through MiXCR, listing each CDR3 protein once. The sample has 85,000 to 100,000 distinct CDR3 sequences, roughly a fifth seen once; the top ten hold 21%. This sample comprised PBMCs, obtained at follow-up. The receptors shown here come from a male donor with early-stage non-small cell lung cancer. The CDR3 runs from the conserved cysteine through the conserved F or W. Fields, in order: J gene, clone size, V gene, D gene, CDR3 protein, CDR3 DNA. D genes are given only for firm matches. Where a row states a size, it is once, few, many or the class of an expanded clone; other rows omit it.

TRBJ2-5,.,TRBV6-1,.,CASSESRTRGGFTQYF,TGTGCCAGCAGTGAATCGCGAACCAGGGGTGGTTTTACCCAGTACTTC
TRBJ2-1,few,TRBV7-2,TRBD1,CASSIDRGAVEQFF,TGTGCCAGCAGCATCGACAGGGGGGCGGTTGAGCAGTTCTTC
TRBJ2-1,few,TRBV24-1,.,CANWTEAGNEQFF,TGTGCCAACTGGACCGAGGCTGGGAATGAGCAGTTCTTC
TRBJ1-5,many,TRBV7-2,.,CASSPTYGQNQPQHF,TGTGCCAGCAGCCCTACTTACGGACAGAATCAGCCCCAGCATTTT
TRBJ2-3,.,TRBV2,.,CASSEGGNSRTDTQYF,TGTGCCAGCAGTGAAGGAGGAAACAGCCGCACAGATACGCAGTATTTT
TRBJ1-1,few,TRBV5-1,.,CASSRAGNRNTEAFF,TGCGCCAGCAGCCGGGCCGGGAACCGGAACACTGAAGCTTTCTTT
TRBJ2-7,many,TRBV7-3,.,CASTLGQPFREQYF,TGTGCCAGCACCCTCGGACAGCCCTTTCGGGAGCAGTACTTC
TRBJ2-5,few,TRBV4-3,.,CASSQALGGGQETQYF,TGCGCCAGCAGCCAAGCTCTTGGAGGGGGCCAAGAGACCCAGTACTTC
TRBJ1-1,few,TRBV6-1,TRBD1,CASRGQLEAFF,TGTGCCAGCAGGGGACAGCTTGAAGCTTTCTTT
TRBJ2-6,.,TRBV7-6,.,CASSATVPGANVLTF,TGTGCCAGCAGTGCCACAGTCCCTGGGGCCAACGTCCTGACTTTC
TRBJ2-7,many,TRBV3-1,.,CASSFDLAYEQYF,TGTGCCAGCAGCTTTGACTTGGCCTACGAGCAGTACTTC
TRBJ2-3,.,TRBV20-1,.,CSARRARGTDTQYF,TGCAGTGCTAGAAGGGCCCGGGGCACAGATACGCAGTATTTT
TRBJ2-3,.,TRBV20-1,.,CSAREGADPWTDTQYF,TGCAGTGCTAGGGAGGGGGCTGATCCGTGGACAGATACGCAGTATTTT
TRBJ2-2,few,TRBV5-3,.,CARSLGPVREANTGELFF,TGTGCCAGAAGCCTCGGCCCGGTAAGAGAAGCGAACACCGGGGAGCTGTTTTTT
TRBJ2-2,.,TRBV20-1,.,CSASSLNTGELFF,TGCAGTGCTTCTAGCCTTAACACCGGGGAGCTGTTTTTT